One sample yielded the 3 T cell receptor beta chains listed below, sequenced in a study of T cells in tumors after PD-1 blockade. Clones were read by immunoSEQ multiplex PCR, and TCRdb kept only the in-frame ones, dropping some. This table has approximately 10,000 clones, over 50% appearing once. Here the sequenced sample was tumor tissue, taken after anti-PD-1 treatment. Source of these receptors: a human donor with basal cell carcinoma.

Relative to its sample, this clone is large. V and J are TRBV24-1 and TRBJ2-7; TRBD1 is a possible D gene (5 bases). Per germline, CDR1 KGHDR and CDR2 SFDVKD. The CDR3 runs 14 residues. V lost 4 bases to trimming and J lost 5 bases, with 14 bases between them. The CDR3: CATSDPRVGDEQYF. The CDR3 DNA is TGTGCCACCAGTGACCCCAGGGTAGGGGACGAGCAGTACTTC.

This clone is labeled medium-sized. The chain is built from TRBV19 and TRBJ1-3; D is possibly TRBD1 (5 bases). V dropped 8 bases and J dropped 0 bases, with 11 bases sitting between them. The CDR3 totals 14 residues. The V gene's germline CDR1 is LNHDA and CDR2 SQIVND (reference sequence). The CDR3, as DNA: TGTGCCAGTGGCGACAGATCCTCTGGAAACACCATATATTTT. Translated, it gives CASGDRSSGNTIYF.

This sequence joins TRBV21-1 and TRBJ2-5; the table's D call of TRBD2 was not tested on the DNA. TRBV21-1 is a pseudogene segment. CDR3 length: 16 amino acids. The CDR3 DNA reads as TGTGCCAGCAGTTATATTGGGCTAGCCCTTCAAGAGACCCAGTACTTC. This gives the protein CASSYIGLALQETQYF.